The rows below give T cell receptor beta chains drawn from one sample of a study of T cells after yellow fever vaccination. Each CDR3 protein is one row after TCRdb ran MiXCR on the 5' RACE reads. The sample lists under 700,000 distinct CDR3 sequences; roughly a sixth were seen once. Sample: PBMCs, taken 5 to 6 days after the first yellow fever vaccination. These receptors all come from a man between 18 and 35 years old who received the YFV17D yellow fever vaccine. The CDR3 runs from the conserved cysteine through the conserved F or W. A D gene is named only where the DNA matches it firmly. Not all rows give a size; the values are once, few, many and, for expanded clones, a class.

CDR3 protein,CDR3 DNA,D gene,J gene,clone size,V gene,CDR3 length
CASSLGRARGAEETQYF,TGTGCCAGCAGCTTAGGAAGGGCGCGGGGGGCAGAAGAGACCCAGTACTTC,TRBD2,TRBJ2-5,-,TRBV7-6,17
CASSLGRETRNEQFF,TGCGCCAGCAGCTTGGGGCGGGAGACGAGGAATGAGCAGTTCTTC,TRBD2,TRBJ2-1,few,TRBV5-1,15
CASSPYLGPQHF,TGTGCCAGCAGTCCATATCTGGGGCCCCAGCATTTT,-,TRBJ1-5,-,TRBV7-2,12
CASSPGENTEAFF,TGTGCCAGCAGTCCCGGTGAGAACACTGAAGCTTTCTTT,-,TRBJ1-1,many,TRBV18,13
CAMGPGHGYTF,TGTGCCATGGGCCCCGGGCACGGCTACACCTTC,-,TRBJ1-2,once,TRBV4-2,11
CASSLGQGPYNEQFF,TGTGCCAGCAGCCTGGGACAGGGCCCCTACAATGAGCAGTTCTTC,TRBD1,TRBJ2-1,many,TRBV7-2,15
CASSPQGGNQPQHF,TGTGCCAGCAGTCCTCAGGGTGGGAATCAGCCCCAGCATTTT,-,TRBJ1-5,many,TRBV6-2/TRBV6-3,14
CASSQDPRVSAPSSYNEQFF,TGCGCCAGCAGCCAAGATCCCCGGGTGTCAGCCCCTAGCTCCTACAATGAGCAGTTCTTC,-,TRBJ2-1,-,TRBV4-3,20
CASSQEGGATEAFF,TGTGCCAGCAGCCAAGAGGGGGGTGCCACTGAAGCTTTCTTT,-,TRBJ1-1,-,TRBV7-9,14
CASSLGPANTEAFF,TGTGCCAGCAGCTTAGGTCCGGCGAACACTGAAGCTTTCTTT,-,TRBJ1-1,few,TRBV7-9,14
CASSDQLGGQQFF,TGTGCCAGCAGTGATCAACTCGGGGGCCAGCAGTTCTTC,-,TRBJ2-1,-,TRBV6-4,13
CASLPGPSTDTQYF,TGTGCCAGTCTACCAGGGCCTAGCACAGATACGCAGTATTTT,-,TRBJ2-3,few,TRBV19,14
CAWRPDSVSTDTQYF,TGTGCCTGGAGACCTGACAGCGTTAGCACAGATACGCAGTATTTT,-,TRBJ2-3,few,TRBV30,15
CASSQDLRYQEAFF,TGCGCCAGCAGCCAAGATCTCAGATACCAAGAAGCTTTCTTT,-,TRBJ1-1,-,TRBV4-3,14
CASSTLLGNTGELFF,TGTGCCAGCAGTACCCTGCTCGGAAACACCGGGGAGCTGTTTTTT,-,TRBJ2-2,-,TRBV6-1,15
CASSQVRDSYNEQFF,TGCGCCAGCAGCCAAGTTCGGGACAGCTACAATGAGCAGTTCTTC,TRBD1,TRBJ2-1,few,TRBV4-1,15
CASSLEGGIDEQFF,TGTGCCAGCAGCTTAGAAGGTGGGATTGATGAGCAGTTCTTC,-,TRBJ2-1,-,TRBV7-9,14
CASSEIRQETQYF,TGTGCCAGCAGTGAAATCCGGCAAGAGACCCAGTACTTC,-,TRBJ2-5,few,TRBV6-1,13
CASSQVPGLYNSPLHF,TGCGCCAGCAGCCAAGTACCGGGACTATATAATTCACCCCTCCACTTT,-,TRBJ1-6,-,TRBV4-1,16
CATSRGGGIGEKLFF,TGTGCCACCAGCAGGGGCGGGGGGATTGGTGAAAAACTGTTTTTT,-,TRBJ1-4,-,TRBV15,15
CASSLMSGTSAWETQYF,TGTGCCAGCAGCCTTATGAGTGGGACTAGCGCTTGGGAGACCCAGTACTTC,TRBD2,TRBJ2-5,-,TRBV3-1,17
CASSQDIGSMNTGELFF,TGTGCCAGCAGCCAAGATATCGGCAGTATGAACACCGGGGAGCTGTTTTTT,-,TRBJ2-2,-,TRBV14,17
CSAPNGNTGELFF,TGCAGTGCCCCGAACGGTAACACCGGGGAGCTGTTTTTT,-,TRBJ2-2,-,TRBV20-1,13
CASSVGSPTLGTQYF,TGTGCCAGCAGCGTCGGGTCCCCAACCTTAGGTACGCAGTATTTT,-,TRBJ2-3,-,TRBV7-2,15
CASSSGGGIKNIQYF,TGTGCCAGCAGCTCGGGGGGGGGAATCAAAAACATTCAGTACTTC,TRBD2,TRBJ2-4,-,TRBV7-9,15
CASSGGQGADEQFF,TGCGCCAGCAGCGGGGGACAGGGGGCCGATGAGCAGTTCTTC,TRBD1,TRBJ2-1,few,TRBV5-1,14
CASSQDGPILGDTEAFF,TGTGCCAGCAGCCAAGATGGGCCAATCTTAGGCGACACTGAAGCTTTCTTT,-,TRBJ1-1,-,TRBV14,17
CSVEDYRATDTQYF,TGCAGCGTTGAAGATTACAGGGCGACAGATACGCAGTATTTT,-,TRBJ2-3,few,TRBV29-1,14
CASAGDRDETQYF,TGTGCCAGTGCAGGAGACAGGGACGAGACCCAGTACTTC,TRBD1,TRBJ2-5,few,TRBV19,13
CASSYQKLSTEAFF,TGTGCCAGCAGTTACCAGAAGCTGAGCACTGAAGCTTTCTTT,-,TRBJ1-1,-,TRBV6-5,14
CASSLVSGGSYEQYF,TGTGCCAGCAGCTTAGTGAGCGGGGGGTCCTACGAGCAGTACTTC,TRBD2,TRBJ2-7,few,TRBV7-2,15
CASSLGSVSSPETQYF,TGTGCCAGCAGCTTAGGATCCGTGAGTAGCCCGGAGACCCAGTACTTC,-,TRBJ2-5,-,TRBV7-2,16
CASSYSRRDYYGYTF,TGTGCCAGCAGTTACTCTCGCAGGGATTACTATGGCTACACCTTC,-,TRBJ1-2,once,TRBV6-5,15
CSARQGANQYEQYF,TGCAGTGCTAGGCAGGGGGCGAATCAATACGAGCAGTACTTC,TRBD1,TRBJ2-7,-,TRBV20-1,14
CASSQRLGTFF,TGTGCCAGCAGCCAACGCCTAGGGACTTTCTTT,-,TRBJ1-1,-,TRBV4-2,11
CASRQGFYGYTF,TGTGCCAGCAGGCAGGGATTCTATGGCTACACCTTC,-,TRBJ1-2,few,TRBV2,12
CASSGPKGETDTQYF,TGTGCCAGCAGCGGCCCTAAGGGGGAAACAGATACGCAGTATTTT,-,TRBJ2-3,-,TRBV3-1,15
CASRPGGSNQPQHF,TGTGCCAGCAGGCCCGGAGGTAGCAATCAGCCCCAGCATTTT,-,TRBJ1-5,many,TRBV2,14
CSAGDGTYEQYF,TGCAGTGCGGGGGACGGCACCTACGAGCAGTACTTC,-,TRBJ2-7,once,TRBV20-1,12
CASSRPGTGDSYEQYF,TGCGCCAGCAGCCGGCCTGGGACAGGGGATTCCTACGAGCAGTACTTC,TRBD1,TRBJ2-7,few,TRBV5-1,16
CASSATGQGTYEQYF,TGTGCCAGCAGCGCCACCGGACAGGGGACCTACGAGCAGTACTTC,TRBD1,TRBJ2-7,-,TRBV9,15
CASSHAPAGTDYGYTF,TGTGCCAGCAGTCACGCACCCGCCGGGACTGACTATGGCTACACCTTC,-,TRBJ1-2,-,TRBV7-2,16
CSASGGNMNTEAFF,TGCAGTGCCTCAGGGGGAAACATGAACACTGAAGCTTTCTTT,TRBD1,TRBJ1-1,few,TRBV20-1,14
CASSQGRWNTGELFF,TGTGCCAGCAGCCAAGGGAGATGGAACACCGGGGAGCTGTTTTTT,-,TRBJ2-2,-,TRBV14,15
CASSGIGNTGELFF,TGTGCCAGCAGTGGTATAGGTAACACCGGGGAGCTGTTTTTT,-,TRBJ2-2,-,TRBV2,14